This T cell receptor (beta chain) was obtained from a study of blood T cells in healthy people across ages. Study-wide results and limits: Diversity estimates from one million T cells were considered underestimates. Long-lived donors exceeded aged donors in naive CD4+ cells and diversity.

This clonotype has only one observation. The antigen is unknown. Through a sample-barcoded 5' primer and a J-beta primer mix, a second PCR was run for roughly 7 to 12 cycles. Samples each returned at least 3 million CDR3-containing paired-end reads. TCRdb processed the 5' RACE reads anew with MiXCR; each CDR3 protein has one entry. The data contain about 290,000 distinct CDR3 sequences, roughly 27% of them seen just once; the ten biggest clones take up approximately 30%. V lost 5 bases and J lost 0, with 18 bases in between. This CDR3 has 17 amino acids. The germline gives CDR1 SEHNR, CDR2 FQNEAQ (reference sequence). The authors drew 8 to 10 milliliters of peripheral blood from each donor.

This TCR derives from a woman aged 70 to 79 in good health. This rearrangement joins TRBV7-9 to TRBJ2-3, with D maybe TRBD2 (6 bases). The specimen was blood. Written as DNA, the CDR3 is TGTGCCAGCAGCGAGGGAGTCGGGAGACCTAGCACAGATACGCAGTATTTT. The encoded protein is CASSEGVGRPSTDTQYF. The full variable domain, completed using reference TRBV7-9 and TRBJ2-3, is DTGVSQNPRHKITKRGQNVTFRCDPISEHNRLYWYRQTLGQGPEFLTYFQNEAQLEKSRLLSDRFSAERPKGSFSTLEIQRTEQGDSAMYLCASSEGVGRPSTDTQYFGPGTRLTVL.